The 2 T cell receptor beta chains listed next were all sequenced from one sample in a study of identical twins. TCRdb called the 5' RACE reads again in MiXCR, with one record for every CDR3 protein. Of more than 350,000 distinct CDR3 sequences listed, roughly 9% were seen once; the top ten hold roughly 8.7%. The sequencing input was naive T cells sorted from blood. The receptors derive from a woman between 50 and 59 years old in good health.

In this sample, this clonotype turned up a few times. The V call is TRBV7-9, the J call TRBJ2-1, with D tentatively TRBD2 (6 bases). The ends were cut back, 5 bases at V and 4 bases at J, with 18 bases in the middle. The germline CDR1 and CDR2 sequences are SEHNR and FQNEAQ (reference sequence). The CDR3 runs to 16 residues. The CDR3 DNA reads as TGTGCCAGCAGCGAAGGAGGGCTAGCGAGATACAATGAGCAGTTCTTC. Translating it yields CASSEGGLARYNEQFF.

This clonotype appeared a few times. The chain links TRBV9 to TRBJ2-7; D remains ambiguous. The CDR3 consists of 12 residues. The V and J ends lost 6 bases and 3 bases respectively, with 10 bases between them. CDR1 is SGDLS and CDR2 is YYNGEE in the germline V gene. The chain's CDR3 is CASTSINYEQYV. CDR3 sequence (DNA): TGTGCCAGCACCTCCATAAACTACGAGCAGTACGTC.